This TCR beta chain was recorded in a study of blood T cell repertoires in COVID-19. Study in general: Spain, Italy and the United States supplied samples that represented acute and convalescent COVID-19. PBMCs, B-cell-depleted T cells, or T cells provided the cDNA or gDNA that made up the material.

Generated by immunoSEQ multiplex PCR, the TCRdb table keeps only in-frame clones and is missing some. Of under 250,000 clones in the sample, 81% were seen once. V was clipped by 5 bases and J by 2 bases, with 16 bases between them. From germline, CDR1 is SGHNT and CDR2 YENEEA. CDR3 size: 15 residues. Participant reports of clinical history set cohort assignment. The receptor's source is a woman in her 50s with acute COVID-19. Specimen: PBMCs or T cells enriched from blood (not recorded which). V and J are TRBV11-3 and TRBJ2-7; D possibly corresponds to TRBD2 (5 bases). The chain's CDR3 is CASSPPASGPYEQYF. The CDR3 bases are TGTGCCAGCAGCCCCCCCGCCAGCGGTCCCTACGAGCAGTACTTC.